The 8 T cell receptor beta chains reported below all come from one sample, sequenced in a study of cytomegalovirus exposure and HLA in healthy donors. Primers for the PCR totalled 60 Vbeta and 13 Jbeta. Assay: immunoSEQ multiplex PCR; the TCRdb copy retains only in-frame clones and omits some. The data show 150,000 to 200,000 clones, roughly 87% seen once. The sample taken for sequencing was PBMCs. The receptors here all came from a girl in the first two years of life in good health and CMV-seronegative.

This clone has more than one count but fewer than ten. The chain has TRBV5-1 and TRBJ2-7; TRBD2 aligns across 10 bases. The CDR3 runs to 14 residues. From germline, CDR1 is SGHRS and CDR2 YFSETQ. V shed 1 base, J shed 4 bases, and the junction held 2 bases outside the gene matches. The CDR3 is CASSLRTSGYEQYF. The DNA of the CDR3 is TGCGCCAGCAGCTTGAGGACTAGCGGTTACGAGCAGTACTTC.

This clone was observed a single time. The rearrangement joins TRBV11-3 to TRBJ2-3; D is unclear. V was trimmed by 3 bases and J by 5 bases, leaving 6 bases between them. This CDR3 region has 12 residues. Germline CDR1 and CDR2: SGHNT and YENEEA. CDR3 nucleotides: TGTGCCAGCAGCTTCACGGGAGATACGCAGTATTTT. Its translation: CASSFTGDTQYF.

The chain carries TRBV4-1 and TRBJ2-7, with D perhaps TRBD2 (7 bases). V was pared by 1 base and J by 1 base, with 14 bases between. Looked up from germline, CDR1 is MGHRA and CDR2 is YSYEKL. The CDR3 runs to 16 residues. CDR3 in amino acids: CASSQGRGRDSYEQYF. The CDR3 bases are TGCGCCAGCAGCCAAGGGAGGGGGAGGGATTCCTACGAGCAGTACTTC.

The rearrangement links TRBV27 to TRBJ1-5, with D maybe TRBD1 (6 bases). Germline assignment: CDR1 MNHEY and CDR2 SMNVEV (reference sequence). CDR3 length: 15 amino acids. Trimming removed 6 bases from V and 2 bases from J, with 14 bases in between. The CDR3 nucleotides read TGTGCCAGCAGCCGCCTGGGGGCGGGCAATCAGCCCCAGCATTTT. Its protein is CASSRLGAGNQPQHF.

CDR3 amino acids: CASSPLQGADTGELFF. The CDR3 bases are TGCGCCAGCAGCCCCCTTCAGGGGGCGGACACCGGGGAGCTGTTTTTT. This sequence joins TRBV5-1 and TRBJ2-2; TRBD1 matches 8 bases. The trim removed 4 bases at V and 3 bases at J, leaving 8 bases unmatched. Germline CDR1 and CDR2: SGHRS and YFSETQ. CDR3 size: 16 residues.

This clone came up a few times. This rearrangement joins TRBV4-1 to TRBJ2-1; D gene uncertain. The CDR3 runs 13 residues. The V end lost 2 bases, the J end lost 4 bases, and 6 bases lay between the germline ends. Germline V gene sequence: CDR1 MGHRA, CDR2 YSYEKL. The chain's CDR3 is CASSQSLYNEQFF. CDR3 coding DNA: TGCGCCAGCAGCCAATCTCTATACAATGAGCAGTTCTTC.

This chain joins TRBV19 and TRBJ2-4, with TRBD1 identical over 7 bases. The germline gives CDR1 LNHDA, CDR2 SQIVND (reference sequence). V trimming: 6 bases; J trimming: 7 bases; junction bases outside the gene matches: 9. The CDR3 runs to 14 residues. The chain's CDR3 is CASSPRDRSNIQYF. The CDR3 region has the DNA TGTGCCAGTAGCCCCCGGGACAGATCTAACATTCAGTACTTC. The whole variable domain, filled in from reference TRBV19 and TRBJ2-4, reads DGGITQSPKYLFRKEGQNVTLSCEQNLNHDAMYWYRQDPGQGLRLIYYSQIVNDFQKGDIAEGYSVSREKKESFPLTVTSAQKNPTAFYLCASSPRDRSNIQYFGAGTRLSVL.

The rearrangement joins TRBV2 to TRBJ2-7; TRBD1 matches 7 bases. The CDR3 is made up of 14 amino acids. In germline, CDR1 is SNHLY, CDR2 FYNNEI. V dropped 6 bases and J dropped 5; count of bases not matched to a gene: 10. In nucleotides, the CDR3 is TGTGCCAGCAGGCTGACAGGGCTGAGGAACGAGCAGTACTTC. It yields the protein CASRLTGLRNEQYF.